These 30 T cell receptor beta chains came from one sample sequenced in a study of blood T cells in healthy people across ages. Next came a second PCR, run for about 7 to 11 cycles, which used a sample-barcoded 5' primer along with a J-beta primer mix. In TCRdb, the 5' RACE reads were re-called with MiXCR into one record per CDR3 protein. Here the sample spans around 650,000 distinct CDR3 sequences, about 30% being singletons. Sequenced sample: blood. Source of these receptors: a woman aged 80 or over in good health.

This clonotype was detected only once. Possible read error: a much larger clone is one base away. This sequence joins TRBV4-2 and TRBJ1-5; D is unresolved. This CDR3 is 15 amino acids long. Germline loops: CDR1 LGHNA, CDR2 YNFKEQ. CDR3 region: CASSQDPLGNQSQHF. CDR3 DNA: TGTGCCAGCAGCCAAGATCCACTGGGCAATCAGTCCCAGCATTTT.

This clonotype was counted many times. CDR3 residues: CASSIPGSQETQYF. The CDR3, as DNA: TGTGCCAGCAGCATCCCGGGATCACAAGAGACCCAGTACTTC. J is TRBJ2-5 and V is TRBV7-2; D is perhaps TRBD2 (5 bases). CDR1 SGHTA and CDR2 FQGNSA come from the germline V gene. This CDR3 has 14 residues. V was cut by 5 bases and J by 2 bases, with 12 bases left in between. The entire variable domain, with the rest obtained from reference TRBV7-2 and TRBJ2-5, is as follows: GAGVSQSPSNKVTEKGKDVELRCDPISGHTALYWYRQSLGQGLEFLIYFQGNSAPDKSGLPSDRFSAERTGGSVSTLTIQRTQQEDSAVYLCASSIPGSQETQYFGPGTRLLVL.

In this sample, this clonotype turned up many times. The rearrangement joins TRBV11-3 to TRBJ2-3, with D perhaps matching TRBD1 (5 bases). The CDR3 is 13 residues long. Trimming took 3 bases from V and 4 from J, leaving 8 bases between them. Per the germline V gene, CDR1 is SGHNT and CDR2 is YENEEA. The CDR3 is CASSLMGPDTQYF. CDR3 nucleotide sequence: TGTGCCAGCAGCTTGATGGGGCCAGATACGCAGTATTTT.

V gene TRBV7-9 combines with J gene TRBJ2-3; TRBD1 matches at 8 bases. Trimming at V came to 4 bases and at J to 4 bases, leaving 7 bases not matched to a gene. Germline assignment: CDR1 SEHNR and CDR2 FQNEAQ (reference sequence). CDR3 length: 15 amino acids. The DNA of the CDR3 is TGTGCCAGCAGCTCTCGGGACAGGTCTTCAGATACGCAGTATTTT. It encodes CASSSRDRSSDTQYF.

This clonotype has more than one count but fewer than ten. The CDR3 sequence: CASREYPGIRRTEAFF. CDR3 DNA sequence: TGTGCCAGCAGAGAGTACCCGGGAATCAGGAGGACTGAAGCTTTCTTT. The chain combines TRBV2 with TRBJ1-1; unclear D gene. Trimming removed 6 bases at V and 5 bases at J, with 22 bases between. This CDR3 spans 16 amino acids. CDR1 and CDR2 from the germline V gene are SNHLY and FYNNEI.

This clonotype was seen many times. J is TRBJ2-5 and V is TRBV7-9; possibly TRBD1 or TRBD2 for D (5 bases each). Trimming took 1 base from V and 0 from J, leaving 12 bases between them. This CDR3 comprises 16 residues. Germline loops: CDR1 SEHNR, CDR2 FQNEAQ (reference sequence). The CDR3 sequence is CASSLGFRGDQETQYF. For the CDR3, the DNA is TGTGCCAGCAGCTTAGGGTTCCGAGGGGACCAAGAGACCCAGTACTTC.

About this clonotype: A much bigger clone sits one base away, suggesting this may be a read error. The chain joins TRBV20-1 to TRBJ2-3; weak D call: TRBD2 (6 bases). The CDR3 sequence is 16 residues long. The V gene's germline CDR1 is DFQATT and CDR2 SNEGSKA (reference sequence). The CDR3 DNA follows: TGCTGTGCCCCCGATAGCGGAGGCCCCAGCACAGATACGCAGTATTTT. Protein: CCAPDSGGPSTDTQYF.

The chain carries TRBV24-1 and TRBJ2-1; TRBD2 aligns across 8 bases. The V gene's germline CDR1 is KGHDR and CDR2 SFDVKD. V dropped 10 bases and J dropped 8; count of bases not matched to a gene: 9. The CDR3 has 13 residues. CDR3 amino acids: CATREGSSHEQFF. The CDR3, as DNA: TGTGCCACACGGGAGGGGTCGTCGCATGAGCAGTTCTTC.

This clonotype was seen repeatedly, ten times or more. The chain combines TRBV4-2 with TRBJ1-4, with 7 nucleotides matching TRBD1. J gave up 5 bases and V 1 base, and 4 bases lay outside the gene matches. CDR3 length equals 15 residues. Germline values: CDR1 LGHNA, CDR2 YNFKEQ. The CDR3 DNA follows: TGTGCCAGCAGCCAAGGGGACAGCCTAAATGAAAAACTGTTTTTT. Amino acids: CASSQGDSLNEKLFF.

This chain connects TRBV5-1 to TRBJ2-1, with D perhaps TRBD2 (5 bases). This CDR3 is built from 15 residues. V dropped 4 bases and J dropped 0 bases, with 11 bases sitting between them. Looked up from germline, CDR1 is SGHRS and CDR2 is YFSETQ. The CDR3 DNA is TGCGCCAGCAGCGGTACTAGAGGCTCCTACAATGAGCAGTTCTTC. Encoded protein: CASSGTRGSYNEQFF.

V usage is TRBV5-1 and J usage is TRBJ2-1; D is unresolved. Looked up from germline, CDR1 is SGHRS and CDR2 is YFSETQ. This CDR3 is built from 15 residues. V lost 2 bases and J lost 13, with 22 bases in between. In DNA form, the CDR3 reads TGCGCCAGCAGCTTTAGGGTCGCTACACAAGAGACCCAGTTCTTC. Translated: CASSFRVATQETQFF.

This clonotype was seen only a few times. The gene calls are TRBV29-1 and TRBJ1-4; D call uncertain. The V gene's germline CDR1 is SQVTM and CDR2 ANQGSEA. Trimming shortened V by 7 bases and J by 1 base, and 16 bases separated the two germline ends. This CDR3 spans 15 amino acids. This CDR3 reads CSASEGAKTNEKLFF. The CDR3 bases are TGCAGCGCCTCTGAGGGAGCAAAAACTAATGAAAAACTGTTTTTT.

The chain employs TRBV24-1 and TRBJ2-1, with D tentatively TRBD1 or TRBD2 (5 bases each). Trimming took 4 bases from V and 3 from J, leaving 12 bases between them. The CDR3 sequence is 15 residues long. Germline V gene lookup returns CDR1 KGHDR and CDR2 SFDVKD. In DNA, the CDR3 is TGTGCCACCAGTGAAGGGACCGGGCGCTACAATGAGCAGTTCTTC. Protein sequence: CATSEGTGRYNEQFF.

This clonotype was seen a few times. The chain is built from TRBV30 and TRBJ1-5; D remains unclear. V shed 0 bases and J shed 2 bases, with 8 bases lying between them. Germline V gene sequence: CDR1 GTSNPN, CDR2 SVGIG (reference sequence). The CDR3 totals 14 residues. The CDR3 region has the DNA TGTGCCTGGAGTGTATACCAGGGCAATCAGCCCCAGCATTTT. Residues: CAWSVYQGNQPQHF.

The chain carries TRBV7-2 and TRBJ2-7, with 9 bases identical to TRBD1. This CDR3 region has 14 residues. Trimming removed 5 bases from V and 4 bases from J; junction bases left unmatched: 6. Per the germline V gene, CDR1 is SGHTA and CDR2 is FQGNSA. CDR3 nucleotide sequence: TGTGCCAGCAGCCCGTGGACAGGGGTGTACGAGCAGTACTTC. It codes for CASSPWTGVYEQYF.

This clonotype was seen repeatedly, ten times or more. The gene calls are TRBV7-9 and TRBJ1-5, with 8 nucleotides matching TRBD1. The CDR3 is 15 amino acids. Germline trimming cut 6 bases from V and 2 bases from J; bases unmatched to any gene: 6. Germline values: CDR1 SEHNR, CDR2 FQNEAQ (reference sequence). CDR3 nucleotide sequence: TGTGCCAGCAGATCCGACAGGGGCCGCAATCAGCCCCAGCATTTT. Protein: CASRSDRGRNQPQHF. The full variable domain, rest sourced from reference TRBV7-9 and TRBJ1-5, is DTGVSQNPRHKITKRGQNVTFRCDPISEHNRLYWYRQTLGQGPEFLTYFQNEAQLEKSRLLSDRFSAERPKGSFSTLEIQRTEQGDSAMYLCASRSDRGRNQPQHFGDGTRLSIL.

This chain joins TRBV6-6 and TRBJ2-7, with D possibly matching TRBD1 (6 bases). The CDR3 consists of 15 residues. V was cut by 5 bases and J by 5 bases, with 19 bases left in between. The germline V gene has CDR1 MNHNY and CDR2 SVGAGI (reference sequence). CDR3 in DNA: TGTGCCAGCAGTAACAGGGCCTCTAGAGGAGACGAGCAGTACTTC. Encoded protein: CASSNRASRGDEQYF.

In its sample, this clonotype was seen many times. V is TRBV5-1 and J is TRBJ1-6; 9 nucleotides line up with TRBD1. Germline assignment: CDR1 SGHRS and CDR2 YFSETQ. Trimming removed 1 base from V and 14 bases from J; junction bases left unmatched: 7. The CDR3 has 14 residues. CDR3 protein: CASSLRTGDFSLHF. The DNA for the CDR3 is TGCGCCAGCAGCTTGCGGACAGGGGATTTCTCCCTCCACTTT.

This clonotype was seen repeatedly, ten times or more. This sequence joins TRBV5-1 and TRBJ1-2; D might be TRBD1 (5 bases). Trimming shortened V by 4 bases and J by 8 bases, and 21 bases separated the two germline ends. Germline V gene data show CDR1 as SGHRS and CDR2 as YFSETQ. CDR3 length: 15 amino acids. The CDR3 DNA reads as TGCGCCAGCAGCCTCGGGACTCTGGGAATGGAAGGCTACACCTTC. It codes for CASSLGTLGMEGYTF.

The genes are TRBV29-1 and TRBJ2-7, with D possibly matching TRBD2 (6 bases). V was clipped by 4 bases and J by 1 base, with 8 bases between them. This CDR3 has 12 residues. CDR1 SQVTM and CDR2 ANQGSEA come from the germline V gene. CDR3 DNA: TGCAGCGTTGCCCGGGAGTCCTACGAGCAGTACTTC. It codes for CSVARESYEQYF.

The rearrangement joins TRBV7-2 to TRBJ1-1; 10 bases are shared with TRBD1. This CDR3 contains 15 residues. CDR1 is SGHTA, CDR2 FQGNSA, per germline. V was clipped by 5 bases and J by 10 bases; unmatched bases: 13. CDR3 loop: CASSPSPGTGVGAFF. The CDR3 nucleotides are TGTGCCAGCAGCCCGAGTCCCGGGACAGGGGTGGGAGCTTTCTTT.

This clonotype was counted ten times or more. The rearrangement uses TRBV7-8 and TRBJ2-5, with D possibly matching TRBD2 (6 bases). Per germline, CDR1 SGHVS and CDR2 FQNEAQ. V was shortened by 6 bases and J by 2 bases, with 13 bases between the two germline ends. The CDR3 is 14 residues long. The CDR3 DNA follows: TGTGCCAGCAGTCTGGGGCGGGGTCAAGAGACCCAGTACTTC. Its translation is CASSLGRGQETQYF.

Points on this clonotype: This could be a read error, since a much larger clone is one nucleotide away. It is likely a read error, because the conserved phenylalanine at the end of the CDR3 is missing. This chain links TRBV7-2 with TRBJ1-4; D uncertain. This CDR3 has 13 residues. The germline CDR1 and CDR2 sequences are SGHTA and FQGNSA. The germline V and J ends were trimmed by 2 bases and 8 bases, with 9 bases remaining between them. CDR3 nucleotides: TGTGCCAGCAGCTTATCCGGCGGGGAAAAACTGTTTTGT. This codes for CASSLSGGEKLFC.

With regard to this clonotype: At one boundary the junction diverges from the germline segment, which might be a read error. The CDR3 region is CARRDRENSNQPQHF. The CDR3 region has the DNA TGTGCCCGCAGGGACAGGGAAAATAGCAATCAGCCCCAGCATTTT. This rearrangement joins TRBV7-8 to TRBJ1-5, with 9 bases that match TRBD1. Per germline, CDR1 SGHVS and CDR2 FQNEAQ. The CDR3 consists of 15 residues.

The genes are TRBV28 and TRBJ2-3; D gene uncertain. CDR3 size: 16 residues. The V and J ends lost 7 bases and 0 bases respectively, with 17 bases between them. Germline-derived CDR1 and CDR2 are MDHEN and SYDVKM. The CDR3 DNA reads as TGTGCCAGCACCTATATCGTGGGCCTAAGCACAGATACGCAGTATTTT. This translates into CASTYIVGLSTDTQYF.

A remark on this clonotype: A much larger clone is a single base away; this may be a read error. CDR3 DNA sequence: TGCAGTGCTAGAGATCCAGGGGTACGGGGGACCCAGTACTTC. Residues: CSARDPGVRGTQYF. The V call is TRBV20-1, the J call TRBJ2-5; possibly TRBD1 for D (6 bases). The CDR3 consists of 14 residues. CDR1 and CDR2 (germline): DFQATT, SNEGSKA (reference sequence). Deletions cut 0 bases from V and 7 bases from J, with 15 bases between.

Regarding this clonotype: This clone may be a read error of a much larger clone one base away. A read error is likely, as this CDR3 ends without the conserved phenylalanine or tryptophan. The V call is TRBV5-1, the J call TRBJ2-1; tentatively, D is TRBD1 (5 bases). Germline V gene sequence: CDR1 SGHRS, CDR2 YFSETQ. The CDR3 consists of 15 residues. With 4 bases removed from V and 5 bases from J, the gap between germline ends came to 16 bases. The CDR3 region is CASSGRQGINNEQFV. The CDR3 region has the DNA TGCGCCAGCAGCGGGCGCCAGGGCATAAACAATGAGCAGTTCGTC.

On this clonotype itself: The junction shows a germline mismatch at one end, possibly a read error. The rearrangement links TRBV7-2 to TRBJ2-7, with D tentatively TRBD2 (6 bases). The CDR3 is 17 residues long. The germline V gene encodes CDR1 SGHTA and CDR2 FQGNSA. CDR3 sequence: CASSLAPGLSGVGEQYF. CDR3 nucleotides: TGTGCCAGCAGCCTAGCCCCCGGACTATCCGGGGTTGGCGAGCAGTACTTC.

The genes are TRBV6-1 and TRBJ2-4; 12 bases line up with TRBD2. This CDR3 is built from 20 residues. The germline gives CDR1 MNHNS, CDR2 SASEGT. V was pared by 0 bases and J by 0 bases, with 9 bases of the junction left unmatched. CDR3: CASSEANGGLAGLAKNIQYF. CDR3 nucleotide sequence: TGTGCCAGCAGTGAAGCGAATGGAGGACTAGCGGGGTTAGCCAAAAACATTCAGTACTTC.

This clonotype was seen ten or more times. The rearrangement joins TRBV12-3 or TRBV12-4 to TRBJ2-1, with 12 bases matching TRBD2. The CDR3 covers 15 residues. Trimming at V came to 3 bases and at J to 7 bases, leaving 4 bases not matched to a gene. Written as DNA, the CDR3 is TGTGCCAGCAGTTTCAGGACTAGCGGGGCAAATGAGCAGTTCTTC. Translation gives CASSFRTSGANEQFF.